Each of the 11 T cell receptor beta chains below was sequenced from the same sample in a study of OX40 agonist ivuxolimab in advanced cancers. Sequencing used immunoSEQ multiplex PCR; TCRdb keeps in-frame clones, though not all of them. Here the sample spans about 100,000 clones, around 93% being singletons. The sample was CD4+ or CD8+ T cells sorted from blood, taken in a trial of the OX40 agonist ivuxolimab. These receptors all stem from an adult with an advanced solid tumor such as melanoma, head and neck, liver or kidney cancer.

This chain uses TRBV9 with TRBJ2-1; D not certain. This CDR3 is built from 11 residues. CDR1 is SGDLS and CDR2 is YYNGEE in the germline V gene. V lost 1 base to trimming and J lost 8 bases, with 4 bases between them. DNA of the CDR3: TGTGCCAGCAGCGTAAGGGATGAGCAGTTCTTC. The encoded protein is CASSVRDEQFF.

The chain uses TRBV5-8 and TRBJ1-5; D is perhaps TRBD1 (5 bases). The V gene lost 0 bases and the J gene lost 1 base, with 8 bases spanning the gap. Germline lookup yields CDR1 SGHTS and CDR2 YDEGEE. The CDR3 sequence is 15 residues long. This chain's CDR3 is CASSLEGNSNQPQHF. CDR3 sequence (DNA): TGTGCCAGCAGCTTGGAGGGGAACAGCAATCAGCCCCAGCATTTT. Complete variable domain (other parts from reference TRBV5-8 and TRBJ1-5): EAGVTQSPTHLIKTRGQQATLRCSPISGHTSVYWYQQALGLGLQFLLWYDEGEERNRGNFPPRFSGRQFPNYSSELNVNALELEDSALYLCASSLEGNSNQPQHFGDGTRLSIL.

This clone came up a few times. The gene calls are TRBV28 and TRBJ1-2; D is unclear. V lost 3 bases to trimming and J lost 4 bases, with 9 bases between them. Germline V gene data show CDR1 as MDHEN and CDR2 as SYDVKM. This CDR3 is built from 13 residues. The CDR3 region has the DNA TGTGCCAGCAGTTTGCAGAATTTCTATGGCTACACCTTC. Amino acid sequence: CASSLQNFYGYTF.

This chain links TRBV21-1 with TRBJ2-3; the DNA was not compared with TRBD1, the D call given in the table. TRBV21-1 is designated a pseudogene. This CDR3 is 16 amino acids long. The CDR3 nucleotides are TGTGCCAGCAGCAAAGGGAGAGAGGGGGCCACAGATACGCAGTATTTT. Amino acids: CASSKGREGATDTQYF.

V and J are TRBV19 and TRBJ1-1, with D unclear. Germline lookup yields CDR1 LNHDA and CDR2 SQIVND (reference sequence). The CDR3 is 13 amino acids. The germline V and J ends were trimmed by 5 bases and 6 bases, with 13 bases remaining between them. CDR3 in DNA: TGTGCCAGTAGTCCACTAAGCAACGCTGAAGCTTTCTTT. It is translated as CASSPLSNAEAFF.

This chain joins TRBV7-8 and TRBJ2-7, with 8 positions matching TRBD1. CDR1 is SGHVS and CDR2 is FQNEAQ in the germline V gene. Unmatched junction bases numbered 2, after V lost 5 bases and J lost 2 bases. The length of the CDR3 is 13 residues. CDR3: CASSRDRPYEQYF. The CDR3 coding sequence is TGTGCCAGCAGCCGGGACAGGCCCTACGAGCAGTACTTC.

In DNA, the CDR3 is TGTGCCAGCAGGCTAAGCGGAAGAGGGTCCTACGAGCAGTACTTC. Amino acids: CASRLSGRGSYEQYF. The V and J genes are TRBV6-1 and TRBJ2-7; weak D call: TRBD2 (5 bases). The V end lost 6 bases, the J end lost 1 base, and 16 bases lay between the germline ends. CDR3 size: 15 residues. Germline V gene sequence: CDR1 MNHNS, CDR2 SASEGT.

The chain links TRBV5-6 to TRBJ1-4, with a tentative D call TRBD1 (5 bases). Trimming shortened V by 4 bases and J by 2 bases, and 6 bases separated the two germline ends. This CDR3 comprises 13 residues. CDR1 and CDR2 (germline): SGHDT, YYEEEE. In DNA form, the CDR3 reads TGTGCCAGCAGCCAGGGTACTAATGAAAAACTGTTTTTT. Encoded protein: CASSQGTNEKLFF.

The gene calls are TRBV7-8 and TRBJ2-3, with 13 bases that match TRBD2. The CDR3 is 19 residues long. Germline trimming cut 3 bases from V and 5 bases from J; bases unmatched to any gene: 14. Germline CDR1 is SGHVS and CDR2 is FQNEAQ. CDR3 region: CASSFELWGTSGRGDTQYF. The DNA for the CDR3 is TGTGCCAGCAGCTTTGAGCTCTGGGGAACTAGCGGGAGGGGAGATACGCAGTATTTT.

The chain recombines TRBV28 with TRBJ1-2, with D unresolved. Germline values: CDR1 MDHEN, CDR2 SYDVKM. The CDR3 has 15 amino acids. Between the trimmed V and J ends, which lost 0 bases and 4 bases, there was a span of 12 bases. The CDR3 DNA is TGTGCCAGCAGTTTATGGACCCGGAGTAGCTATGGCTACACCTTC. As protein: CASSLWTRSSYGYTF.

This chain links TRBV10-3 with TRBJ1-1; no definite D call. CDR3 size: 12 residues. V was pared by 7 bases and J by 1 base, with 7 bases between. Germline assignment: CDR1 ENHRY and CDR2 SYGVKD. The CDR3 sequence: CAITAGNTEAFF. DNA of the CDR3: TGTGCCATCACCGCGGGGAACACTGAAGCTTTCTTT.